This TCR beta chain derives from a study of shared T cell receptors in the human thymus. Germline CDR1 and CDR2: SGHTA and FQGNSA. Trimming removed 5 bases from V and 7 bases from J, with 15 bases in between. The CDR3 length is 15 residues. The table came from immunoSEQ multiplex PCR; TCRdb's copy has only in-frame clones and leaves some out. The data show 700,000 to 750,000 clones, approximately 83% seen once. The same data also contributed to another study, on human thymus T cells. That study adds: The sample donors, healthy Finnish infants, were having corrective surgery for congenital heart defects. Corrective cardiac surgery supplied the resected thymus tissue. There appeared to be biased usage of V and J genes in thymic and blood repertoires. What related research reported was that thymic repertoires overlapped highly among unrelated individuals.

Sequencing was carried out using thymocytes. The chain combines TRBV7-2 with TRBJ1-6; D is unresolved. The receptor was derived from a girl under two years old with a congenital heart defect. The CDR3 nucleotides read TGTGCCAGCAGCCCCCGCACCCCAGTGAATTCACCCCTCCACTTT. It encodes CASSPRTPVNSPLHF.